The TCR beta chain described here comes from a study of cytomegalovirus exposure and HLA in healthy donors. Study findings and constraints: An analysis done earlier found most TCR beta V segments productive about 90% or about 30% of the time. A later analysis reportedly found fewer N-insertions in an Asian-associated ancestry cluster than the approximately 730-donor mean. The classifier, whose performance was assessed in both the original and validation cohorts, reportedly diagnosed cytomegalovirus status with high specificity and sensitivity. Later analysis found that TCR beta chains associated with HLA were more clonally expanded than other, equally common chains.

Germline V gene sequence: CDR1 SGHTA, CDR2 FQGNSA. The CDR3 runs to 14 residues. The V gene end was trimmed by 5 bases and the J gene end by 1 base; junction bases not matched to a gene: 5. Concerning this clone: The antigen is undetermined.

The PCR employed 60 Vbeta primers together with 13 Jbeta primers. Sequencing was performed with immunoSEQ multiplex PCR; in TCRdb, only in-frame clones are kept and a portion is missing. Among under 150,000 clones listed, roughly 68% were seen once. This receptor was obtained from a man aged 55 to 69 in good health and CMV-seronegative. The sequencing sample was made of PBMCs. The V call is TRBV7-2, the J call TRBJ2-7; 7 bases are a match to TRBD2. CDR3 DNA: TGTGCCAGCAGCGAGACTAGCCAATCCTACGAGCAGTACTTC. Amino acids: CASSETSQSYEQYF.